This T cell receptor beta chain was profiled in a study of cytotoxic CD8 clonotypes in ibrutinib-treated CLL. Whole-study context: The cohort had 10 to 12 relapsed/refractory and around 14 treatment-naive patients, 17 IGHV unmutated. Investigators reported roughly 24 partial and 2 complete responses; after median roughly 70 months, roughly 15 patients remained remitted and about twelve progressed.

Overall study results and limits: In comparison with age-matched healthy donors, baseline clonality was higher and tracked circulating CD8+ T-cell counts.

T cells were sequenced at a targeted depth of 1 in 200,000 to 1 in 1 million. Assay used: immunoSEQ multiplex PCR; TCRdb lists only in-frame clones, some missing. The table shows 330,000 or so clones, with about 64% occurring only once. For this clone: What it recognizes is unknown.

The V end lost 2 bases, the J end lost 5 bases, and 15 bases lay between the germline ends. The CDR3 is 15 residues long. Per germline, CDR1 MGHRA and CDR2 YSYEKL. V is TRBV4-1 and J is TRBJ1-1; perhaps TRBD1 as D (5 bases). The material sequenced was PBMCs, taken after 36 months of ibrutinib treatment. The clonotype originates from a human donor with chronic lymphocytic leukemia. The DNA of the CDR3 is TGCGCCAGCAGCCAAAAGCGGGACTTGAGAACTGAAGCTTTCTTT. The encoded protein is CASSQKRDLRTEAFF.